Below are 18 T cell receptor beta chains sequenced from a single sample in a study of cytomegalovirus exposure and HLA in healthy donors. The PCR used 60 Vbeta and 13 Jbeta primers. Clones were read by immunoSEQ multiplex PCR, and TCRdb kept only the in-frame ones, dropping some. The data include around 37,000 clones; the top ten clones carry approximately 6%. The sample taken for sequencing was PBMCs. The receptor source for this set is a human donor in good health.

The J gene is TRBJ2-7, the V gene TRBV9, with D unclear. Looked up from germline, CDR1 is SGDLS and CDR2 is YYNGEE. This CDR3 has 14 amino acids. Trimming took 5 bases from V and 4 from J, leaving 16 bases between them. In nucleotides, the CDR3 is TGTGCCAGCAGTACGGGTCTAGACGTATACGAGCAGTACTTC. It specifies CASSTGLDVYEQYF.

The CDR3 is CASSPAHRGVADEQYF. The CDR3 DNA sequence: TGTGCCAGCAGCCCGGCCCACAGGGGGGTGGCCGACGAGCAGTACTTC. The V gene is TRBV5-4, the J gene TRBJ2-7, with TRBD1 matching 8 bases. The length of the CDR3 is 16 residues. In germline, CDR1 is SGHNT, CDR2 YYREEE (reference sequence). Unmatched junction bases numbered 14, after V lost 4 bases and J lost 5 bases.

This chain links TRBV6-5 with TRBJ2-3; tentative D call: TRBD1 (6 bases). Germline lookup yields CDR1 MNHEY and CDR2 SVGAGI. The CDR3 consists of 13 residues. V was pared by 2 bases and J by 6 bases, with 9 bases between. CDR3 DNA sequence: TGTGCCAGCAGTTACGTCACAGGGGATACGCAGTATTTT. This encodes CASSYVTGDTQYF.

The chain couples TRBV4-1 to TRBJ1-1, with D maybe TRBD1 (6 bases). CDR3 length equals 14 residues. With 0 bases removed from V and 7 bases from J, the gap between germline ends came to 12 bases. Germline V gene sequence: CDR1 MGHRA, CDR2 YSYEKL. CDR3 residues: CASSQDNQGREAFF. DNA for the CDR3: TGCGCCAGCAGCCAAGATAACCAGGGGCGTGAAGCTTTCTTT.

This chain uses TRBV10-3 with TRBJ2-5; TRBD2 is a possible D gene (5 bases). Germline-derived CDR1 and CDR2 are ENHRY and SYGVKD. This CDR3 region has 10 residues. V was clipped by 11 bases and J by 5 bases, with 9 bases between them. The CDR3 DNA sequence: TGTGCCGCAGGCGGGGAGACCCAGTACTTC. Protein product: CAAGGETQYF.

The chain employs TRBV5-1 and TRBJ1-5; 8 positions match TRBD1. Germline V lookup: CDR1 SGHRS, CDR2 YFSETQ. The CDR3 has 16 amino acids. J was trimmed by 5 bases and V by 0 bases; bases with no gene match: 7. The CDR3 region is CASSLEPTGDDQPQHF. The DNA of the CDR3 is TGCGCCAGCAGCTTGGAACCGACAGGGGACGATCAGCCCCAGCATTTT.

This chain links TRBV6-6 with TRBJ1-5; D not certain. Deletions cut 8 bases from V and 7 bases from J, with 15 bases between. Germline V lookup: CDR1 MNHNY, CDR2 SVGAGI (reference sequence). The CDR3 has 13 amino acids. The CDR3 nucleotides are TGTGCCAGCGTGATGCAGGTTATGCAGCCCCAGCATTTT. As protein: CASVMQVMQPQHF.

The chain uses TRBV16 and TRBJ1-5, with a tentative D call TRBD1 (5 bases). With 6 bases removed from V and 3 bases from J, the gap between germline ends came to 15 bases. The CDR3 runs to 15 residues. The germline CDR1 and CDR2 sequences are KGHSY and FQNENV. The CDR3 region is CASSLGRGNNQPQHF. The CDR3 DNA is TGTGCCAGCAGTCTCGGACGGGGGAACAATCAGCCCCAGCATTTT.

This sequence joins TRBV30 and TRBJ2-2; TRBD1 matches at 8 bases. This CDR3 is 15 amino acids long. Germline V gene data show CDR1 as GTSNPN and CDR2 as SVGIG (reference sequence). After removal of 1 base from V and 5 bases from J, the junction contained 6 bases not matched to a gene. DNA for the CDR3: TGTGCCTGGAGTGGGGGGACAGGAACGACCGGGGAGCTGTTTTTT. It translates to CAWSGGTGTTGELFF.

The rearrangement joins TRBV5-4 to TRBJ2-1, with D possibly being TRBD2 (7 bases). The CDR3 length is 16 residues. CDR1 and CDR2 (germline): SGHNT, YYREEE (reference sequence). V lost 4 bases, J lost 2 bases, and 16 bases lay in between. In DNA form, the CDR3 reads TGTGCCAGCAGCCCTGGCGGGGGCGATGCCTACAATGAGCAGTTCTTC. This translates into CASSPGGGDAYNEQFF.

The chain couples TRBV15 to TRBJ2-7; D possibly corresponds to TRBD2 (5 bases). V dropped 1 base and J dropped 0 bases, with 10 bases sitting between them. CDR3 length equals 15 residues. The V gene's germline CDR1 is LNHNV and CDR2 YYDKDF (reference sequence). CDR3 loop: CATSRGGPLSYEQYF. CDR3 DNA sequence: TGTGCCACCAGCAGAGGCGGGCCCCTCTCCTACGAGCAGTACTTC.

The rearrangement joins TRBV15 to TRBJ2-2, with TRBD2 identical over 7 bases. V trimming: 0 bases; J trimming: 2 bases; junction bases outside the gene matches: 6. This CDR3 region has 17 residues. The germline V gene encodes CDR1 LNHNV and CDR2 YYDKDF (reference sequence). DNA for the CDR3: TGTGCCACCAGCAGAGAGTGGAGCGGGGTTAACACCGGGGAGCTGTTTTTT. It yields the protein CATSREWSGVNTGELFF.

J is TRBJ1-2 and V is TRBV4-1; TRBD1 is a possible D gene (6 bases). V lost 3 bases and J lost 1, with 12 bases in between. This CDR3 has 15 residues. Germline values: CDR1 MGHRA, CDR2 YSYEKL. CDR3 in DNA: TGCGCCAGCAGCCACCGACAGGCTTTTAACTATGGCTACACCTTC. Its protein product is CASSHRQAFNYGYTF.

This sequence joins TRBV11-3 and TRBJ2-5, with D possibly being TRBD1 (6 bases). The better agreement between TRBJ2-7 and the DNA end casts doubt on the J call. The CDR3 contains 14 residues. The germline V gene has CDR1 SGHNT and CDR2 YENEEA. Here the CDR3 reads CASSLDGRGYEQYF. The CDR3 DNA reads TGTGCCAGCAGCTTAGATGGCAGGGGCTACGAGCAGTACTTC.

V is TRBV7-3 and J is TRBJ2-2; D uncertain. This CDR3 contains 16 residues. Germline CDR1 reads SGHTA; CDR2 reads FQGTGA. Trimming removed 2 bases from V and 4 bases from J, with 14 bases in between. The CDR3 nucleotides are TGTGCCAGCAGCTTAGCAAGGAAATCGGGCACCGGGGAGCTGTTTTTT. Amino acids: CASSLARKSGTGELFF.

This chain connects TRBV9 to TRBJ2-3, with D uncertain. CDR1 and CDR2 (germline): SGDLS, YYNGEE. This CDR3 region has 13 residues. V lost 2 bases and J lost 5, with 9 bases in between. The CDR3 loop reads CASSVGRGDTQYF. Written as DNA, the CDR3 is TGTGCCAGCAGCGTTGGGCGTGGAGATACGCAGTATTTT. Combining the CDR3 with reference TRBV9 and TRBJ2-3 gives the whole variable domain DSGVTQTPKHLITATGQRVTLRCSPRSGDLSVYWYQQSLDQGLQFLIQYYNGEERAKGNILERFSAQQFPDLHSELNLSSLELGDSALYFCASSVGRGDTQYFGPGTRLTVL.

The V gene is TRBV6-1, the J gene TRBJ2-7, with D possibly being TRBD1 (6 bases). V lost 7 bases and J 7 bases, leaving 23 bases between the germline ends. Looked up from germline, CDR1 is MNHNS and CDR2 is SASEGT. The length of the CDR3 is 15 residues. DNA for the CDR3: TGTGCCAGCAACGTTCTAGGGACACAGTACGAGGAGCAGTACTTC. Translated: CASNVLGTQYEEQYF.

About this clone itself: Other DNA sequences in the same sample also yield this CDR3. J is TRBJ1-1 and V is TRBV19; D uncertain. This CDR3 region has 13 residues. Trimming removed 4 bases at V and 1 base at J, with 7 bases between. Germline CDR1 and CDR2: LNHDA and SQIVND (reference sequence). The CDR3 here is CASSTQENTEAFF. In DNA, the CDR3 is TGTGCCAGTAGTACCCAGGAGAACACTGAAGCTTTCTTT.